The source of this TCR beta chain is a study of T cell changes during pregnancy in multiple sclerosis. The CDR3 is 17 amino acids. Looked up from germline, CDR1 is SGDLS and CDR2 is YYNGEE. J lost 6 bases, V lost 0 bases, and 14 bases had no gene match. Clones were read by immunoSEQ multiplex PCR, and TCRdb kept only the in-frame ones, dropping some. The sample includes under 50,000 clones, more than 85% of them seen just once. Here the sequenced sample was CD8+ T cells from peripheral blood mononuclear cells, taken in the first trimester of pregnancy. The chain couples TRBV9 to TRBJ1-2, with 7 bases identical to TRBD1. This sequence was found in a female donor with multiple sclerosis, enrolled in a pregnancy study. DNA of the CDR3: TGTGCCAGCAGCGTAGTCCCCGACAGGGACGATCTCAATGGCTACACCTTC. Residues: CASSVVPDRDDLNGYTF.